This T cell receptor beta chain was sequenced for a study of blood T cell repertoires in COVID-19. TCRdb's copy holds only in-frame clones and misses some; the assay was immunoSEQ multiplex PCR. The sample has roughly 130,000 clones, around 87% seen once; the top ten hold approximately 3.6%. Trimming pared 10 bases from V and 8 bases from J, leaving 14 bases between. This CDR3 is built from 11 residues. Per germline, CDR1 MDHEN and CDR2 SYDVKM. V gene TRBV28 combines with J gene TRBJ1-2; D unclear. The sequence was collected from a woman aged 55-69 years with acute or convalescent COVID-19. Sequenced material: peripheral blood. CDR3 in DNA: TGTGCCACAAGCGGCGTGCGGGGCTACACCTTC. It specifies CATSGVRGYTF.